A selection of T cell receptor beta chains follows, all from one sample in a study of blood T cell repertoires in COVID-19. Only in-frame clones appear in the TCRdb table, and some are missing; sequencing was by immunoSEQ multiplex PCR. The table lists a few hundred thousand clones, 75% to 90% of them singletons, with around an eighth in the top ten. Sequenced sample: peripheral blood. These receptors were taken from a woman aged 55-70 years with acute or convalescent COVID-19. Each CDR3 is given with its conserved first and last residue. Each record gives: V gene, J gene, CDR3 protein.

V: TRBV28; J: TRBJ2-7; CDR3: CASRYTASGGYEQYF
V: TRBV6-1; J: TRBJ1-2; CDR3: CASSEVTAGNYGYTF
V: TRBV3-1/TRBV3-2; J: TRBJ2-1; CDR3: CASSQDPLYNEQFF
V: TRBV6-2/TRBV6-3; J: TRBJ2-7; CDR3: CASSRLAGGEEQYF
V: TRBV7-3; J: TRBJ2-3; CDR3: CASSLRRERTDTQYF
V: TRBV28; J: TRBJ2-7; CDR3: CASSTAGSYEQYF
V: TRBV28; J: TRBJ2-7; CDR3: CASGINREQYF
V: TRBV7-9; J: TRBJ2-5; CDR3: CASSFATGEETQYF
V: TRBV27; J: TRBJ1-1; CDR3: CASSPRGWTEAFF
V: TRBV27; J: TRBJ2-5; CDR3: CASSFGTGARETQYF
V: TRBV24-1; J: TRBJ2-3; CDR3: CATASTGTIRTDTQYF
V: TRBV7-2; J: TRBJ1-4; CDR3: CASSLGGTLSEKLFF
V: TRBV24-1; J: TRBJ2-1; CDR3: CATSDSRGGGGRLNEQFF
V: TRBV6-2/TRBV6-3; J: TRBJ2-2; CDR3: CASSYPTGTGGVKTGELFF
V: TRBV28; J: TRBJ2-5; CDR3: CASSKWDTQETQYF
V: TRBV6-6; J: TRBJ2-2; CDR3: CASSRLAGVLGELFF
V: TRBV30; J: TRBJ2-7; CDR3: CAWSPSYEQYF
V: TRBV2; J: TRBJ2-1; CDR3: CASSRDRNSYNEQFF
V: TRBV9; J: TRBJ2-2; CDR3: CASSVGQAGTGELFF
V: TRBV29-1; J: TRBJ2-7; CDR3: CSVRDSAYEQYF
V: TRBV4-2; J: TRBJ1-6; CDR3: CASSSRTGKRDSPLHF
V: TRBV3-1/TRBV3-2; J: TRBJ2-7; CDR3: CASSQGLASYEQYF
V: TRBV7-3; J: TRBJ2-1; CDR3: CASSQGGGSYNEQFF
V: TRBV5-1; J: TRBJ2-5; CDR3: CASSSGTAQETQYF
V: TRBV4-2; J: TRBJ2-1; CDR3: CASSPLGTGGNEQFF
V: TRBV6-5; J: TRBJ1-1; CDR3: CASSYFGTGAEAFF
V: TRBV18; J: TRBJ2-7; CDR3: CASSPVLAGPSYEQYF
V: TRBV6-5; J: TRBJ2-7; CDR3: CASSYQGADEQYF
V: TRBV18; J: TRBJ2-3; CDR3: CASSPGLAGGHTDTQYF
V: TRBV18; J: TRBJ1-1; CDR3: CASSPGGGNTEAFF
V: TRBV6-5; J: TRBJ2-5; CDR3: CASLQETQYF
V: TRBV6-5; J: TRBJ2-7; CDR3: CATGQGRSYEQYF
V: TRBV6-5; J: TRBJ2-2; CDR3: CASASDTGELFF
V: TRBV9; J: TRBJ2-1; CDR3: CASSVATSLGYNEQFF
V: TRBV6-2/TRBV6-3; J: TRBJ1-2; CDR3: CASSSRDRGPSIIGYTF
V: TRBV11-2; J: TRBJ1-2; CDR3: CASSPPDGHGYTF
V: TRBV24-1; J: TRBJ1-5; CDR3: CATSDSSDRENQPQHF